This is a list of T cell receptor beta chains from one sample in a study of shared clonotypes between healthy human individuals. Repertoires were generated with immunoSEQ multiplex PCR, while TCRdb's copy carries only in-frame clones and drops some. The table shows a few million clones, with 92% occurring only once. Sequenced: naive CD4+ T cells from PBMCs. The receptor source for this set is a man younger than 35 in good health. Some clones in this sample may be carry-over from other donors' samples. Each CDR3 is given with its conserved first and last residue. A D gene is named only where the DNA matches it firmly. Only some rows state a clone size, as once, few, many or a class for expanded clones.

clone size: few; V gene: TRBV18; CDR3 length: 16; J gene: TRBJ1-5; D gene: TRBD1; CDR3 protein: CASSPPGQASDQPQHF; CDR3 DNA: TGTGCCAGCTCACCACCGGGACAGGCCTCCGATCAGCCCCAGCATTTT
clone size: once; V gene: TRBV5-1; CDR3 length: 16; J gene: TRBJ2-2; D gene: TRBD1; CDR3 protein: CASSLPLQGAGGELFF; CDR3 DNA: TGCGCCAGCAGCTTACCCTTACAGGGGGCAGGCGGGGAGCTGTTTTTT
clone size: .; V gene: TRBV10-3; CDR3 length: 19; J gene: TRBJ1-2; D gene: TRBD1; CDR3 protein: CAISEPGAGQPLSNYGYTF; CDR3 DNA: TGTGCCATCAGTGAGCCGGGCGCGGGACAGCCTTTATCCAACTATGGCTACACCTTC
clone size: .; V gene: TRBV19; CDR3 length: 15; J gene: TRBJ1-5; D gene: TRBD1; CDR3 protein: CASSPYRQGRQPQHF; CDR3 DNA: TGTGCCAGTAGTCCCTATCGACAGGGACGTCAGCCCCAGCATTTT
clone size: .; V gene: TRBV19; CDR3 length: 16; J gene: TRBJ2-7; D gene: .; CDR3 protein: CASSITTGRALYEQYF; CDR3 DNA: TGTGCCAGTAGTATCACGACAGGGAGGGCTCTCTACGAGCAGTACTTC
clone size: .; V gene: TRBV11-2; CDR3 length: 15; J gene: TRBJ2-7; D gene: TRBD1; CDR3 protein: CASSLVVGGTYEQYF; CDR3 DNA: TGTGCCAGCAGCTTAGTGGTAGGGGGCACTTACGAGCAGTACTTC
clone size: once; V gene: TRBV2; CDR3 length: 12; J gene: TRBJ1-4; D gene: TRBD1; CDR3 protein: CASGTGAEKLFF; CDR3 DNA: TGTGCCAGCGGCACAGGGGCGGAAAAACTGTTTTTT
clone size: .; V gene: TRBV6-6; CDR3 length: 13; J gene: TRBJ1-2; D gene: TRBD1; CDR3 protein: CASSRTGGYGYTF; CDR3 DNA: TGTGCCAGCAGTCGGACAGGGGGATATGGCTACACCTTC
clone size: .; V gene: TRBV9; CDR3 length: 16; J gene: TRBJ2-7; D gene: .; CDR3 protein: CASSVDPGTPTGEQYF; CDR3 DNA: TGTGCCAGCAGCGTCGACCCCGGGACCCCTACAGGCGAGCAGTACTTC
clone size: .; V gene: TRBV9; CDR3 length: 17; J gene: TRBJ2-2; D gene: .; CDR3 protein: CASSVVSRPKNTGELFF; CDR3 DNA: TGTGCCAGCAGCGTAGTCTCCCGACCTAAAAACACCGGGGAGCTGTTTTTT
clone size: .; V gene: TRBV10-3; CDR3 length: 14; J gene: TRBJ2-5; D gene: .; CDR3 protein: CAISESRGSETQYF; CDR3 DNA: TGTGCCATCAGTGAGTCGAGGGGGAGCGAGACCCAGTACTTC
clone size: .; V gene: TRBV27; CDR3 length: 15; J gene: TRBJ2-7; D gene: .; CDR3 protein: CASSLVGRRTYEQYF; CDR3 DNA: TGTGCCAGCAGTTTAGTTGGACGGAGGACCTACGAGCAGTACTTC
clone size: once; V gene: TRBV2; CDR3 length: 13; J gene: TRBJ2-7; D gene: .; CDR3 protein: CASSEGLSYEQYF; CDR3 DNA: TGTGCCAGCAGTGAAGGACTCTCCTACGAGCAGTACTTC
clone size: .; V gene: TRBV6-5; CDR3 length: 14; J gene: TRBJ2-1; D gene: .; CDR3 protein: CASSPTTTRNEQFF; CDR3 DNA: TGTGCCAGCAGCCCTACTACCACTAGGAATGAGCAGTTCTTC